This T cell receptor (beta chain) is drawn from a study of cytomegalovirus exposure and HLA in healthy donors. Study conclusions and caveats: Overall, some 160 TCR beta chains were annotated as cytomegalovirus-associated. The tendency of first-cohort TCR clusters to co-occur in the 100 to 150 validation repertoires emerged from a later analysis. Most sequenced TCRs were rare (though some public TCRs occurred in many donors). Reports indicated that the classifier achieved high specificity and sensitivity in diagnosing cytomegalovirus status.

Repertoires were generated with immunoSEQ multiplex PCR, while TCRdb's copy carries only in-frame clones and drops some. The sample includes around 120,000 clones, around nine tenths of them seen just once. In its sample, this clone was seen once. Its antigen is currently unknown. Germline V gene data show CDR1 as SNHLY and CDR2 as FYNNEI. The CDR3 has 13 residues. The V gene lost 6 bases and the J gene lost 3 bases, with 9 bases spanning the gap. Sequenced input: PBMCs. The J gene is TRBJ1-5, the V gene TRBV2, with D uncertain. The sequence was obtained from a woman younger than 35 in good health and CMV-seronegative. The DNA of the CDR3 is TGTGCCAGCAGCCGTGAGATCAATCAGCCCCAGCATTTT. Translation: CASSREINQPQHF.